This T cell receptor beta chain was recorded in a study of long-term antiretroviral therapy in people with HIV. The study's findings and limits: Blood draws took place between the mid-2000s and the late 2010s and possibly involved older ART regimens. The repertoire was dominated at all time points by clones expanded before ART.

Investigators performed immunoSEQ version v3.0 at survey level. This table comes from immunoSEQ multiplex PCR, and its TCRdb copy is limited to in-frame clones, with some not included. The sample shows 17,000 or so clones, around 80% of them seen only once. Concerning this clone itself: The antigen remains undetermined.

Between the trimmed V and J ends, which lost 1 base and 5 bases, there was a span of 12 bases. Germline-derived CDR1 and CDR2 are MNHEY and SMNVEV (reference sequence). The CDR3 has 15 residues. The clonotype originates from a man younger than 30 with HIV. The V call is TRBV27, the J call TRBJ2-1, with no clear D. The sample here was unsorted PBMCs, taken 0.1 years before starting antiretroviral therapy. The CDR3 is CASSLYLTEDNEQFF. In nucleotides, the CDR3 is TGTGCCAGCAGTTTATATCTGACTGAAGACAATGAGCAGTTCTTC.